This TCR beta chain was identified in a study of shared clonotypes between healthy human individuals. Study as a whole: Each donor contributed plates that comprised three CD4 naive, three CD4 memory, two CD8 naive and one CD8 memory.

Points on this clone: Its target is unknown.

Caucasian adults living in Nashville, Tennessee, provided all samples. Naive CD4+ cells were CD45RA-selected; the remaining cells were memory. Sequencing used immunoSEQ multiplex PCR; TCRdb keeps in-frame clones, though not all of them. The sample carries about 2.3 million clones, less than 95% recorded once. Germline V gives CDR1 DFQATT, CDR2 SNEGSKA (reference sequence). The CDR3 has 11 amino acids. Study-wide results and caveats: Clonotype sharing among donors likely depends on sequencing depth.

The TCR originated in a young man in good health. Some clones in this sample may be carry-over from other donors' samples. Sequencing was performed on naive CD4+ T cells from PBMCs. As to subset: CD45RA+ positively selected. The V and J genes are TRBV20-1 and TRBJ2-5, with TRBD1 identical over 8 bases. The CDR3 DNA is TGCAGCGCAGACAGGGGTCAGACCCAGTACTTC. Translation: CSADRGQTQYF.